The clone carrying this T cell receptor (beta chain) was observed a handful of times. Its antigen is undetermined. There are 12 residues in the CDR3. Trimming took off 5 bases at V and 3 bases at J, with 4 bases between the two ends. Per the germline V gene, CDR1 is SGHVS and CDR2 is FNYEAQ. TCRdb keeps only in-frame clones here, not all; method: immunoSEQ multiplex PCR. The sample lists more than 95,000 clones; approximately 88% were seen once. This sample is drawn from a study of T cell responses to AZD1222 COVID-19 vaccine. Study results and caveats: There were mostly white British donors and more females than males, and clonal diversity was possibly underestimated. Just 6 or 7 AZD1222 recipients were seropositive at baseline. Spike-specific TCR breadth and depth rose after two AZD1222 doses. There were repertoire samples only from the period after the peak T cell response.

The V call is TRBV7-6, the J call TRBJ1-4; no clear D gene. The specimen was peripheral blood, collected on day 0 of AZD1222 vaccination. The clonotype originates from an adult in good health. CDR3 DNA: TGTGCCAGCAGCGCTCCTAATGAAAAACTGTTTTTT. Translated, it gives CASSAPNEKLFF.